What follows is one TCR beta chain and its context. Its antigen is not known. Trimming pared 7 bases from V and 2 bases from J, leaving 11 bases between. Germline V gives CDR1 SGDLS, CDR2 YYNGEE. This CDR3 is built from 13 residues. This entry belongs to a study of T-cell reconstitution after alpha-beta-depleted transplantation in children. TCRbeta library construction was performed incorporating unique molecular identifiers. Each CDR3 protein gets one entry after TCRdb re-called the PCR reads with MiXCR. Altogether approximately 980,000 distinct CDR3 sequences are present, about 29% being singletons, with the ten largest covering approximately 30%. Study-wide results and caveats: By about two months after transplant, alpha-beta T cells reportedly arose from several hundred graft clones that had expanded.

The TCR was taken from a boy less than two years old who had a stem cell transplant for SCID, so the T cells may come from the graft donor. Sequenced material: PBMCs, mostly from graft donor cells, taken 360 days after TCRalphabeta/CD19-depleted stem cell transplant. The V gene is TRBV9, the J gene TRBJ2-3, with no clear D. CDR3 residues: CASAESPTDTQYF. The CDR3 DNA reads TGTGCCAGCGCGGAGTCCCCCACAGATACGCAGTATTTT. The full variable domain, its missing parts supplied by reference TRBV9 and TRBJ2-3, is DSGVTQTPKHLITATGQRVTLRCSPRSGDLSVYWYQQSLDQGLQFLIQYYNGEERAKGNILERFSAQQFPDLHSELNLSSLELGDSALYFCASAESPTDTQYFGPGTRLTVL.